Presented here are 29 T cell receptor beta chains from one specimen sequenced in a study of vaccination effects on CD4 cells after COVID-19. Profiling relied on immunoSEQ multiplex PCR, and the TCRdb table lists in-frame clones only, not all of them. The table records roughly 45,000 clones, 70% to 80% of them present only once. The antigens these receptors bind are not known. Ahead of sequencing, the ViraFEST assay grew antigen-specific CD4+ T cells using viral peptide pools. CD4+ T cells were isolated after nine to ten days of culture. Negative nucleocapsid antibody tests before and after vaccination confirmed no previous SARS-CoV-2 infection. Sequenced here: CD4+ T cells from PBMCs cultured with SARS-CoV-2 spike peptides, sampled before COVID-19 vaccination. Receptors were obtained from a human donor who received a COVID-19 vaccine.

The chain uses TRBV4-3 and TRBJ1-3, with D hard to call. The CDR3 has 15 amino acids. The germline V and J ends were trimmed by 1 base and 4 bases, with 11 bases remaining between them. Germline-derived CDR1 and CDR2 are LGHNA and YSLEER. In DNA form, the CDR3 reads TGCGCCAGCAGCCAAGTGCAAAAAGGAGGAAACACCATATATTTT. It specifies CASSQVQKGGNTIYF.

The gene calls are TRBV10-1 and TRBJ1-5; unclear D gene. V shed 2 bases and J shed 7 bases, with 9 bases lying between them. This CDR3 is built from 13 residues. Germline V lookup: CDR1 WNHNN, CDR2 SYGVQD (reference sequence). The CDR3 spells CASSEVGMQPQHF. CDR3 DNA: TGCGCCAGCAGTGAGGTTGGAATGCAGCCCCAGCATTTT.

This chain uses TRBV4-1 with TRBJ2-5; 8 nucleotides line up with TRBD2. Germline-derived CDR1 and CDR2 are MGHRA and YSYEKL. This CDR3 is 13 amino acids long. The V segment lost 8 bases and the J segment 5 bases; nucleotides outside the gene matches: 7. The DNA of the CDR3 is TGCGCCAGCTCGCGGGGGGCCAAGGAGACCCAGTACTTC. Its translation is CASSRGAKETQYF.

This chain connects TRBV6-5 to TRBJ1-2; 11 positions agree with TRBD1. Germline CDR1 and CDR2: MNHEY and SVGAGI. This CDR3 is 12 amino acids long. With 7 bases clipped from V and 8 bases from J, the junction kept 3 bases outside the gene matches. The CDR3 loop reads CASTGQGEGYTF. For the CDR3, the DNA is TGTGCCAGCACGGGACAGGGGGAAGGCTACACCTTC.

The V call is TRBV7-2, the J call TRBJ2-1, with 7 bases matching TRBD2. V lost 2 bases to trimming and J lost 0 bases; unmatched junction nucleotides: 4. Germline V CDR1 and CDR2: SGHTA, FQGNSA. There are 16 residues in the CDR3. The CDR3 protein is CASSLLAAPSYNEQFF. Here the CDR3 DNA reads TGTGCCAGCAGCTTACTAGCGGCTCCCTCCTACAATGAGCAGTTCTTC.

Only one count was recorded for this clone. CDR3 in DNA: TGTGCCAGCAGTTTTGGTGCTCCGGCCCTTGGGCATCAAGAGACCCAGTACTTC. Translation: CASSFGAPALGHQETQYF. This sequence joins TRBV28 and TRBJ2-5, with D unclear. CDR3 length: 18 amino acids. Germline CDR1 is MDHEN and CDR2 is SYDVKM. Trimming left V 3 bases short and J 2 bases short, with 22 bases between.

The rearrangement uses TRBV18 and TRBJ1-4, with TRBD1 matching over 9 bases. Germline CDR1 is KGHSH and CDR2 is LQKENI. The ends lost 1 base at V and 7 bases at J; junction bases unmatched: 10. There are 17 residues in the CDR3. The CDR3 reads CASSPLDRGTGTEKLFF. CDR3 DNA sequence: TGTGCCAGCTCACCACTAGATCGTGGGACAGGGACTGAAAAACTGTTTTTT.

The genes are TRBV11-2 and TRBJ2-5, with TRBD2 matching 8 bases. This CDR3 comprises 15 residues. With 1 base clipped from V and 4 bases from J, the junction kept 5 bases outside the gene matches. Looked up from germline, CDR1 is SGHAT and CDR2 is FQNNGV. The CDR3 is CASSLVLAGPETQYF. For the CDR3, the DNA is TGTGCCAGCAGCTTAGTCCTAGCGGGCCCAGAGACCCAGTACTTC.

The chain is built from TRBV10-3 and TRBJ1-4; 11 bases line up with TRBD1. From germline, CDR1 is ENHRY and CDR2 SYGVKD. The CDR3 covers 15 residues. With V trimmed by 7 bases and J by 10 bases, 11 bases remained unmatched. The CDR3, as DNA: TGTGCCATCAAGGACCGGACAGGGGGCGCGGGAAAACTGTTTTTT. Translating gives CAIKDRTGGAGKLFF.

This rearrangement joins TRBV19 to TRBJ1-6; 7 bases line up with TRBD1. Germline V gives CDR1 LNHDA, CDR2 SQIVND (reference sequence). The V segment lost 5 bases and the J segment 0 bases; nucleotides outside the gene matches: 13. The CDR3 is 19 residues long. The CDR3 sequence: CASSATGASRRSYNSPLHF. The CDR3, as DNA: TGTGCCAGTAGTGCCACAGGGGCCTCGCGACGCTCCTATAATTCACCCCTCCACTTT.

This clone was seen only once. The chain combines TRBV5-1 with TRBJ2-1; 7 nucleotides align to TRBD1. Trimming cost V 4 bases and J 8 bases; bases outside gene matches: 6. The CDR3 loop spans 13 amino acids. Germline values: CDR1 SGHRS, CDR2 YFSETQ. The CDR3 sequence: CASSRGQVHEQFF. CDR3 coding DNA: TGCGCCAGCAGCAGAGGACAGGTTCATGAGCAGTTCTTC.

This clone has a single count. The chain couples TRBV9 to TRBJ2-3; TRBD2 matches at 16 bases. The trim removed 3 bases at V and 4 bases at J, leaving 8 bases unmatched. The CDR3 is 18 residues long. CDR1 and CDR2 (germline): SGDLS, YYNGEE. The CDR3 DNA sequence: TGTGCCAGCAGCGCCGGGACTAGCGGGGGGGCCTTAGCAGATACGCAGTATTTT. Translating gives CASSAGTSGGALADTQYF.

The chain joins TRBV18 to TRBJ1-1, with 8 nucleotides matching TRBD1. Trimming cost V 4 bases and J 3 bases; bases outside gene matches: 4. CDR1 and CDR2 from the germline V gene are KGHSH and LQKENI. The CDR3 contains 14 residues. The CDR3 here is CASSLQGADTEAFF. The CDR3 region has the DNA TGTGCCAGCTCACTCCAGGGGGCGGACACTGAAGCTTTCTTT.

The chain combines TRBV30 with TRBJ2-2; maybe TRBD1 (6 bases). The CDR3 is made up of 14 amino acids. CDR1 GTSNPN and CDR2 SVGIG come from the germline V gene (reference sequence). The V end lost 6 bases, the J end lost 0 bases, and 11 bases lay between the germline ends. DNA of the CDR3: TGTGCCTGCACCTCAGGGGCGAACACCGGGGAGCTGTTTTTT. Its protein is CACTSGANTGELFF.

The genes are TRBV30 and TRBJ1-6; D possibly corresponds to TRBD1 (5 bases). The ends were cut back, 2 bases at V and 0 bases at J, with 20 bases in the middle. CDR1 is GTSNPN and CDR2 is SVGIG in the germline V gene (reference sequence). There are 19 residues in the CDR3. Here the CDR3 reads CAWSRRTRRPSSYNSPLHF. The CDR3 bases are TGTGCCTGGAGTCGCAGGACACGAAGGCCGAGCTCCTATAATTCACCCCTCCACTTT.

The V gene is TRBV6-5, the J gene TRBJ1-2; D is perhaps TRBD1 (5 bases). V was shortened by 4 bases and J by 2 bases, with 11 bases between the two germline ends. CDR3 length: 14 amino acids. Germline V CDR1 and CDR2: MNHEY, SVGAGI. As DNA, the CDR3 is TGTGCCAGCAGTTCCCCTGGGGCCAACTATGGCTACACCTTC. It translates to CASSSPGANYGYTF.

The J gene is TRBJ1-2, the V gene TRBV19, with D tentatively TRBD1 (5 bases). Trimming cost V 6 bases and J 3 bases, with 14 bases left between them. Germline V CDR1 and CDR2: LNHDA, SQIVND (reference sequence). The CDR3 is 14 amino acids. CDR3 DNA: TGTGCCAGTAGACCCCGACGGGACGACTATGGCTACACCTTC. This gives the protein CASRPRRDDYGYTF.

CDR3 residues: CAWKRAGARTEAFF. The CDR3 nucleotides are TGTGCCTGGAAGCGAGCGGGGGCAAGGACTGAAGCTTTCTTT. The rearrangement uses TRBV30 and TRBJ1-1; a weak D match, TRBD1 (6 bases). This CDR3 region has 14 residues. Germline lookup yields CDR1 GTSNPN and CDR2 SVGIG (reference sequence). V shed 4 bases and J shed 5 bases, with 17 bases lying between them.

V usage is TRBV4-1 and J usage is TRBJ1-3; perhaps TRBD1 as D (5 bases). In germline, CDR1 is MGHRA, CDR2 YSYEKL. The CDR3 has 16 amino acids. V was trimmed by 4 bases and J by 0 bases, leaving 13 bases between them. CDR3 coding DNA: TGCGCCAGCAGCCCACAAACAGGATTCTCTGGAAACACCATATATTTT. Protein product: CASSPQTGFSGNTIYF.

The V gene is TRBV5-1, the J gene TRBJ2-2; the D is unclear. CDR3 size: 12 residues. The ends were cut back, 7 bases at V and 6 bases at J, with 10 bases in the middle. The germline gives CDR1 SGHRS, CDR2 YFSETQ. CDR3 region: CASHSRAGELFF. The DNA for the CDR3 is TGCGCCAGCCATAGCCGGGCCGGGGAGCTGTTTTTT.

The rearrangement links TRBV6-1 to TRBJ1-5, with D unclear. In germline, CDR1 is MNHNS, CDR2 SASEGT. The CDR3 loop spans 15 amino acids. Trimming stripped 1 base from V and 1 base from J, with 8 bases between. The CDR3 DNA reads as TGTGCCAGCAGTGAAGAGGGTCTCAGCAATCAGCCCCAGCATTTT. Amino acid sequence: CASSEEGLSNQPQHF.

The chain joins TRBV7-3 to TRBJ2-3; 11 nucleotides line up with TRBD2. This CDR3 has 15 residues. Germline V gene lookup returns CDR1 SGHTA and CDR2 FQGTGA. The trim removed 5 bases at V and 1 base at J, leaving 2 bases unmatched. CDR3 region: CASSLTSGGTDTQYF. The CDR3 DNA sequence: TGTGCCAGCAGCCTGACTAGCGGGGGCACAGATACGCAGTATTTT.

This clone was seen more than once but under ten times. The chain couples TRBV19 to TRBJ2-1; 7 bases line up with TRBD1. This CDR3 has 13 residues. Germline loops: CDR1 LNHDA, CDR2 SQIVND (reference sequence). Trimming removed 2 bases from V and 7 bases from J; junction bases left unmatched: 2. The CDR3 reads CASSIRGQNEQFF. The DNA of the CDR3 is TGTGCCAGTAGTATAAGGGGACAGAATGAGCAGTTCTTC.

The sample holds a few counts of this clone. The chain joins TRBV9 to TRBJ1-1; D might be TRBD1 (6 bases). Germline CDR1 and CDR2: SGDLS and YYNGEE. CDR3 size: 14 residues. The V end lost 3 bases, the J end lost 5 bases, and 14 bases lay between the germline ends. CDR3 nucleotides: TGTGCCAGCAGCGCCCAAGTAGGGGGGACTGAAGCTTTCTTT. Translated: CASSAQVGGTEAFF.

The CDR3 DNA reads TGTGCCAGCAGCTTATTTCCCCCGTCAACAGGGGCCAGTGGCTACACCTTC. This sequence encodes CASSLFPPSTGASGYTF. The rearrangement links TRBV7-2 to TRBJ1-2, with 7 nucleotides matching TRBD1. The V gene's germline CDR1 is SGHTA and CDR2 FQGNSA. The CDR3 runs 17 residues. The trim removed 2 bases at V and 7 bases at J, leaving 16 bases unmatched. Supplemented by reference TRBV7-2 and TRBJ1-2, the full variable domain reads GAGVSQSPSNKVTEKGKDVELRCDPISGHTALYWYRQSLGQGLEFLIYFQGNSAPDKSGLPSDRFSAERTGGSVSTLTIQRTQQEDSAVYLCASSLFPPSTGASGYTFGSGTRLTVV.

The sample holds one count of this clone. The rearrangement joins TRBV7-9 to TRBJ2-5; TRBD1 matches at 8 bases. This CDR3 has 14 amino acids. Germline loops: CDR1 SEHNR, CDR2 FQNEAQ (reference sequence). V trimming: 5 bases; J trimming: 4 bases; junction bases outside the gene matches: 6. The CDR3 DNA is TGTGCCAGCAGCCTAGGGACAGGAGGAGAGACCCAGTACTTC. Its translation is CASSLGTGGETQYF.

This clone was picked up one time. This sequence joins TRBV3-1 (or the pseudogene TRBV3-2) and TRBJ1-6, with D unclear. Between the trimmed V and J ends, which lost 2 bases and 4 bases, there was a span of 9 bases. This CDR3 is 15 amino acids long. The germline CDR1 and CDR2 sequences are LGHDT and YNNKEL (reference sequence). CDR3 coding DNA: TGTGCCAGCAGCCAACGTCAGGTTTATAATTCACCCCTCCACTTT. Its protein product is CASSQRQVYNSPLHF.

The gene calls are TRBV7-2 and TRBJ2-3; weak D call: TRBD2 (5 bases). Germline CDR1 and CDR2: SGHTA and FQGNSA. Trimming cost V 3 bases and J 6 bases, with 19 bases left between them. This CDR3 spans 16 amino acids. Here the CDR3 DNA reads TGTGCCAGCAGCTTCGATAATAGCCGACCGGGGGATACGCAGTATTTT. It is translated as CASSFDNSRPGDTQYF.

The chain has TRBV6-2 or TRBV6-3 and TRBJ2-1; D unresolved. Looked up from germline, CDR1 is MNHEY and CDR2 is SVGEGT. Trimming removed 5 bases from V and 0 bases from J, with 14 bases in between. The CDR3 is 16 residues long. The CDR3 region has the DNA TGTGCCAGCAGTCCAAGGAAAGGCGGCTCCTACAATGAGCAGTTCTTC. Translated: CASSPRKGGSYNEQFF.